Sequencing of this T cell receptor beta chain was carried out in a study of long-term antiretroviral therapy in people with HIV (dated by TCRdb to about 2022). For the wider study: Collection of the earliest samples took place about a decade ahead of the 2015 WHO recommendation for immediate ART, at a time when ART was typically delayed until CD4 counts fell. This retrospective serial study examined whether starting ART and sustained HIV suppression were associated with changes in the composition and diversity of the TRB repertoire in peripheral blood. No cross-contamination during QIAcube processing turned up in test extractions that ran a monoclonal T-cell line alongside 30 or so polyclonal samples. The cohort contributed 150 to 200 cryopreserved PBMC samples from 30 to 35 adults with confirmed HIV infection, collected serially over a mean of around six years (range 1-12). Among the 30 to 35 participants with HIV, eleven to twelve were female. The investigation overall reported the following: Inferences about post-ART repertoire changes were limited because no data were available on ART adherence, viral resistance or therapy changes. The samples were dated from the mid-2000s to the late 2010s, and the ART regimens that were used may be less effective than current ART regimens. Expanded TRB clones identified before ART initiation dominated the repertoire across all time points, though the dominance fluctuated and decreased in many PLHIV after ART. Because cell numbers in pre-ART samples were limited, unsorted PBMC were profiled instead of sorted CD4+ and CD8+ T cells. Narrower CDR3 length ranges were observed in HIV repertoires than in controls, and an antigen-experienced repertoire with only a slight naive shift after ART was suggested by the network structure. Starting ART was linked to a significant rise in TRB diversity, yet even with long-term ART the diversity remained significantly lower than in transplant donor controls. Owing to limited PBMC availability, only the TCR beta chain was sequenced, without alpha chain pairing.

The immunoSEQ hsTCRB v3.0 assay was used at survey level resolution for TRB variable region sequencing. A depth of 40,000-50,000 T-cell genomes per sample was targeted for TRB sequencing. An Illumina MiSeq with a v3 150-cycle kit was used to sequence the pooled TRB libraries. Turning to the authors' computational methods: Repertoire analysis was run in R within a reproducible Nextflow workflow that covered QC, data transformation and analysis. LymphoSeq2, an R package for AIRR-Seq data exploration, was used to implement custom analyses. A few samples yielding fewer than 5000 total TRB sequences were excluded, leaving more than 150 analyzed HIV repertoires. Among the 188 retained HIV repertoires, some 60 were collected before ART initiation and 120 to 140 were collected after ART initiation. Repertoires were downsampled to 5000 TRB nucleotide sequences, with summary statistics averaged over 100 downsampling iterations. The analysis kept only TRB sequences whose CDR3 regions were at least seven amino acids long. Two measures captured diversity: a Shannon entropy-derived clonality score and the Gini coefficient. In repertoire networks, the top 5000 CDR3 amino acid sequences were linked whenever an edit distance of one separated two sequences. GLIPH2 predicted antigen specificity groups and MHC restriction for TRB CDR3 amino acid sequences. To flag known CMV, EBV, HIV or tissue antigen associations, CDR3 amino acid sequences were matched against VDJdb and McPAS-TCR. Pre-ART, post-ART and control groups were compared with Wilcoxon signed-rank tests and Holm-Bonferroni correction. Drawn from immuneACCESS, this table holds only the in-frame rearrangements with V and J called that TCRdb kept. Clones are partly lost; checked studies trace under half to an unresolved V gene and leave the rest unexplained. That table furnishes V, J and clone size, whereas the DNA furnished D and trimming. In this sample the table shows 32,000 or so clones, 65% to 90% of which occur a single time. The ten largest account for 3.5% to 4.5% of the sample.

On this clone itself: Its antigen remains unidentified. Qualities for individual bases were not recorded, and no much larger clone is one base off.

Participants were included only if at least one PBMC sample before ART initiation and at least two post-ART samples were available. Treatment was received in the United States of America by all participants with HIV. Cryopreserved samples of about 0.95-10 million PBMC were thawed and washed before DNA extraction. At the time of the earliest PBMC sample for each participant with HIV, ages ranged from about 20 to 54 years. Per participant, PBMC samples came from 1-4 timepoints prior to ART initiation and 2-8 timepoints following ART initiation, for a median of 7 samples. Serial HIV viral load, CD4+ T-cell count, ART history and demographic data were obtained for every participant. A Qiagen kit on a QIAcube was used to extract genomic DNA from unsorted PBMC, with samples processed in batches of 12. The sequencing here drew on unsorted PBMCs, taken roughly 3.5 years after starting antiretroviral therapy. This clonotype originated in a man aged 18 to 30 with HIV.

The sequence in DNA is TGTGCCAGCAGTTTGAGTTACCTAGCGGGAGACTTCGCCGGGGAGCTGTTTTTT. Its translation is CASSLSYLAGDFAGELFF. The V gene is TRBV28 and the J gene is TRBJ2-2, and TRBD2 aligns with 10 junction nucleotides. Looking up the germline V gene yields CDR1 MDHEN and CDR2 SYDVKM. The cysteine opens and the phenylalanine closes a CDR3 of 18 amino acids. The entry retains the CDR3 DNA only, 54 bases that are in frame from base 1. Compared with germline, V lacks 3 bases and J lacks 6 bases; bases without a gene match: 13.